One sample yielded the 5 T cell receptor beta chains listed below, sequenced in a study of identifying expanded T cells in peripheral blood (dated by TCRdb to the late 2010s). The library was produced with the immunoSEQ multiplex PCR assay. TCRdb carries this immuneACCESS record with in-frame sequences only. Its versions omit some clonotypes, under half of them owing to an unresolved V gene in the studies checked, with the rest unexplained. In all, the sample holds about 110,000 clones, and approximately 90% of those were seen once. Less than 20% of the sample goes to the ten largest clones. Sequencing used blood. The origin of the receptors is a person between 18 and 69 years old in good health.

A few counts support this clone. The rearrangement uses TRBV28 and TRBJ1-2; D not resolved. The V end lost 2 bases, the J end lost 5 bases, and 12 bases lay between the germline ends. There are 14 residues in the CDR3. In germline, CDR1 is MDHEN, CDR2 SYDVKM. The chain's CDR3 is CASSLLQARYGYTF. In nucleotides, the CDR3 is TGTGCCAGCAGTTTACTTCAGGCCCGATATGGCTACACCTTC.

This sequence joins TRBV5-1 and TRBJ1-1; D remains ambiguous. The V end was cut by 1 base, the J end by 3 bases, with 10 bases between. This CDR3 has 14 amino acids. CDR1 is SGHRS, CDR2 YFSETQ, per germline. CDR3 residues: CASSLSRMDTEAFF. The DNA of the CDR3 is TGCGCCAGCAGCTTGTCACGTATGGACACTGAAGCTTTCTTT.

This chain connects TRBV29-1 to TRBJ2-7, with TRBD1 as a possible D gene (6 bases). The CDR3 sequence is 14 residues long. Germline V gene lookup returns CDR1 SQVTM and CDR2 ANQGSEA. V was shortened by 2 bases and J by 3 bases, with 14 bases between the two germline ends. Here the CDR3 DNA reads TGCAGCGTTGAATTTGGGGGCTCCGGCTACGAGCAGTACTTC. Translating gives CSVEFGGSGYEQYF.

This clone was observed a few times. This chain connects TRBV27 to TRBJ1-1; D gene uncertain. The CDR3 totals 13 residues. Per germline, CDR1 MNHEY and CDR2 SMNVEV (reference sequence). The ends were cut back, 2 bases at V and 4 bases at J, with 8 bases in the middle. The CDR3 spells CASSLHGPTEAFF. The CDR3 nucleotides are TGTGCCAGCAGTTTACACGGGCCCACTGAAGCTTTCTTT.

The genes are TRBV7-2 and TRBJ1-2, with D possibly matching TRBD1 (5 bases). From germline, CDR1 is SGHTA and CDR2 FQGNSA. The CDR3 has 14 amino acids. Trimming took 6 bases from V and 4 from J, leaving 15 bases between them. In DNA, the CDR3 is TGTGCCAGCAGTCGTTCCAGGGAAGGCTATGGCTACACCTTC. Encoded protein: CASSRSREGYGYTF.